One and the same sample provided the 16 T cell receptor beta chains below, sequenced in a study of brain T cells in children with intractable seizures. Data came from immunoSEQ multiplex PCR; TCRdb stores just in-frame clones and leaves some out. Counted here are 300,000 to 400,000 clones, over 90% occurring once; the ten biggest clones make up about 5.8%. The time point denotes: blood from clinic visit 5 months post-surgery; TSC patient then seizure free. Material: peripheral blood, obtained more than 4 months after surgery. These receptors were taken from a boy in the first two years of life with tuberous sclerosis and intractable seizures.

This CDR3 reads CATSEYRVNTEAFF. The CDR3 DNA follows: TGTGCCACCAGTGAGTACAGGGTTAACACTGAAGCTTTCTTT. The gene calls are TRBV24-1 and TRBJ1-1; perhaps TRBD1 as D (6 bases). Deletions cut 4 bases from V and 2 bases from J, with 10 bases between. The CDR3 contains 14 residues. Germline CDR1 KGHDR, CDR2 SFDVKD.

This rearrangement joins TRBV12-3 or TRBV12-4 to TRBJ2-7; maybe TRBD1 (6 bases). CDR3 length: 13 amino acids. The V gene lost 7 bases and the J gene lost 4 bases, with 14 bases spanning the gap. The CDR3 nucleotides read TGTGCCAGCACAGTAGGGGGAAGGTACGAGCAGTACTTC. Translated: CASTVGGRYEQYF.

Here the CDR3 DNA reads TGTGCCAGTAGTCCGAGGGGGCAGCAGCGCAATGAAAAACTGTTTTTT. As protein: CASSPRGQQRNEKLFF. The V and J genes are TRBV19 and TRBJ1-4, with 7 bases identical to TRBD1. The CDR3 runs to 16 residues. Germline CDR1 and CDR2: LNHDA and SQIVND (reference sequence). V gave up 5 bases and J gave up 5 bases; unmatched junction bases: 11.

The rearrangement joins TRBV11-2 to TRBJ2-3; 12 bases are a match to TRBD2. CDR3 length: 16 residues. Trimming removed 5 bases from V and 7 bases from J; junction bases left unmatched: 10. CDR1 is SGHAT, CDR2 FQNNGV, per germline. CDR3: CASSQPPGTSGYTQYF. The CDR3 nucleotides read TGTGCCAGCAGCCAACCCCCCGGGACTAGCGGGTATACGCAGTATTTT.

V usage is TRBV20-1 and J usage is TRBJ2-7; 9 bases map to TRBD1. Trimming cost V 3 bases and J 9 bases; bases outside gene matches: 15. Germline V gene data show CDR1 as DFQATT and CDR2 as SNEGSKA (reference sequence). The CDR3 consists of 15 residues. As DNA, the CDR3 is TGCAGTGCTAGTGCTCCCGGGACAGGGTCTATGGTGCAGTACTTC. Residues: CSASAPGTGSMVQYF.

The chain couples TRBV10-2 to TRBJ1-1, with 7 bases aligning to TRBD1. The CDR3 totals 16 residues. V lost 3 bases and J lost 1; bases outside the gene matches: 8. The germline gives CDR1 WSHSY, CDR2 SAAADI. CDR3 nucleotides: TGCGCCAGCAGTGAACAGGGGCTTACCTGGAACACTGAAGCTTTCTTT. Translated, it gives CASSEQGLTWNTEAFF.

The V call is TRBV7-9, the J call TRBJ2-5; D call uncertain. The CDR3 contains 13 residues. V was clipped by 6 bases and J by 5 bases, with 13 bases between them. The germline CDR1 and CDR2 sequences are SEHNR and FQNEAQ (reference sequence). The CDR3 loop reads CASRRLGWETQYF. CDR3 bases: TGTGCCAGCAGGCGTTTGGGGTGGGAGACCCAGTACTTC.

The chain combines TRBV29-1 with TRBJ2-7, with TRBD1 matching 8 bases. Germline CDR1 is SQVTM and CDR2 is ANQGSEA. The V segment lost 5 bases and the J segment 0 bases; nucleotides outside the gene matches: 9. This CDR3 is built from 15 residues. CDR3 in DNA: TGCAGCGTTATAAACCGGGACAGGAACTCCTACGAGCAGTACTTC. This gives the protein CSVINRDRNSYEQYF.

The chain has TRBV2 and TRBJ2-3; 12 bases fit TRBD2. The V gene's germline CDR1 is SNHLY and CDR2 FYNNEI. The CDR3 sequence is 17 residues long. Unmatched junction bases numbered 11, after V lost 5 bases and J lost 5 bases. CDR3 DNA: TGTGCCAGCAGTCCAACCAGACTAGCGGGAGAACTAGATACGCAGTATTTT. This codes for CASSPTRLAGELDTQYF.

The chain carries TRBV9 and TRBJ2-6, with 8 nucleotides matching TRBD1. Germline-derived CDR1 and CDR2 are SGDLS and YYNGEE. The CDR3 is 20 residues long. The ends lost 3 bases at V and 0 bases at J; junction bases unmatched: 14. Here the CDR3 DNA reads TGTGCCAGCAGCGCGAGCCTCGGACAGGGTGGCTACTCTGGGGCCAACGTCCTGACTTTC. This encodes CASSASLGQGGYSGANVLTF.

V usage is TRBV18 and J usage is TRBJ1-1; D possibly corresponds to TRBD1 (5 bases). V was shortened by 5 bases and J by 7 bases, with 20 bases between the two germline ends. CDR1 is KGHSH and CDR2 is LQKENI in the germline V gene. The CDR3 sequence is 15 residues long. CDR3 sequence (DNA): TGTGCCAGCTCAATCGCCGACAGATCTACAGTTGAAGCTTTCTTT. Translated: CASSIADRSTVEAFF.

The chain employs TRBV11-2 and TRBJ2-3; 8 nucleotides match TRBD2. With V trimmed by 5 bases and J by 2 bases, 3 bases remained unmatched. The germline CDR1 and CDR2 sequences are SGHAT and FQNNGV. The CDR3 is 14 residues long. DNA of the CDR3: TGTGCCAGCAGCAAGGGACTAGTCACAGATACGCAGTATTTT. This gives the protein CASSKGLVTDTQYF.

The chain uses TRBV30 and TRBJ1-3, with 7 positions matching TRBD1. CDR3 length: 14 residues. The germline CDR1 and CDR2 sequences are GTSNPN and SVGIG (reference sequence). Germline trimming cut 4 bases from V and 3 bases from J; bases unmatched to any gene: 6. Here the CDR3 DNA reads TGTGCCTGGACTGACAGGGCCGGTGGAAACACCATATATTTT. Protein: CAWTDRAGGNTIYF.

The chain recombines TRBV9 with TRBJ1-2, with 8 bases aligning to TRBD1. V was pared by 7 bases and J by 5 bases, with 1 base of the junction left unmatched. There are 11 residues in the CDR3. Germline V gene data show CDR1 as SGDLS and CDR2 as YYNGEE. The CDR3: CASDRGYGYTF. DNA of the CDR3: TGTGCCAGCGACAGGGGATATGGCTACACCTTC.

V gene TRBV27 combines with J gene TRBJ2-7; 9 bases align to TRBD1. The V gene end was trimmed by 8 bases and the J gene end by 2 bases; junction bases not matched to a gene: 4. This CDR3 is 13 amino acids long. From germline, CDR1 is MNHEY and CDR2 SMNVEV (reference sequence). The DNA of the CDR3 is TGTGCCAGCTCACGACAGGGGGCCTACGAGCAGTACTTC. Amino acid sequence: CASSRQGAYEQYF.

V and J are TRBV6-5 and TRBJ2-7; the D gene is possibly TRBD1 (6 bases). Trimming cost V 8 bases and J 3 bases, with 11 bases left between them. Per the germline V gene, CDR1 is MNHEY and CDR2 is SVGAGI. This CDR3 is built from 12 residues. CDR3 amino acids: CASREQGYEQYF. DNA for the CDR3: TGTGCCAGCCGGGAACAGGGCTACGAGCAGTACTTC.